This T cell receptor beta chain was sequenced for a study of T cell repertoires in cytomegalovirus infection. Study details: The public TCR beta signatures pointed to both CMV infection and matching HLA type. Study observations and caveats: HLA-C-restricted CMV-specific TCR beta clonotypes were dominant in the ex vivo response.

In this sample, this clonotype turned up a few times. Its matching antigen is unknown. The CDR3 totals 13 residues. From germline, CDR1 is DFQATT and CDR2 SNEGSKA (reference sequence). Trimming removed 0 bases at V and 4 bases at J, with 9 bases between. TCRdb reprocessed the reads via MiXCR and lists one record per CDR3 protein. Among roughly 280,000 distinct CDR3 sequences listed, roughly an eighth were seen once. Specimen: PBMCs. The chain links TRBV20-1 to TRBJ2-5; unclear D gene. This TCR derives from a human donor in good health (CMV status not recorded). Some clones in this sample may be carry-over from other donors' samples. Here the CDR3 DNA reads TGCAGTGCTAGAGATCCGGGCGGAGAGACCCAGTACTTC. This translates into CSARDPGGETQYF.